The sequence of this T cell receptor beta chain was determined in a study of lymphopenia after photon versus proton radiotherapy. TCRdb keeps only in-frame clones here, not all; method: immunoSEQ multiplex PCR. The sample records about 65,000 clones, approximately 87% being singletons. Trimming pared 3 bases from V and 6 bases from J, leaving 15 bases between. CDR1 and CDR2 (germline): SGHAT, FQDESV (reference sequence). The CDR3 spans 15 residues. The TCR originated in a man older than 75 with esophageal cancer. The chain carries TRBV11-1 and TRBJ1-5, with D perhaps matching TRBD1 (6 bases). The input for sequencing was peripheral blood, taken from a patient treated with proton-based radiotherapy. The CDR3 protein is CASSLAVTGTQPQHF. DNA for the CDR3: TGTGCCAGCAGCTTGGCCGTAACAGGGACTCAGCCCCAGCATTTT.